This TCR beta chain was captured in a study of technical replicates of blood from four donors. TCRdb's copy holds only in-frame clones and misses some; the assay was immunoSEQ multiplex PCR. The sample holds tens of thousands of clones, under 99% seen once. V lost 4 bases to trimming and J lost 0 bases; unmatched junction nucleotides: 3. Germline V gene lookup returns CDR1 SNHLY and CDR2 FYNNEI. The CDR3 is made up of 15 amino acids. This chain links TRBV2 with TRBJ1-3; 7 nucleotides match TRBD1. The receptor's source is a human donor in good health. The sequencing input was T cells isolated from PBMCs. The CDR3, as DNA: TGTGCCAGCAGTGCGGACAGGAGCTCTGGAAACACCATATATTTT. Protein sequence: CASSADRSSGNTIYF.